The 8 T cell receptor beta chains listed next were all sequenced from one sample in a study of synovial regulatory T cells in juvenile arthritis. Antigen specificity for these receptors is unknown. Sequencing was performed with immunoSEQ multiplex PCR; in TCRdb, only in-frame clones are kept and a portion is missing. The table lists about 990 clones, with around 3.1% in the top ten. General study results and limits: Compared with other blood Treg cells, inflammation-associated Treg cells had reduced TCR diversity.

The specimen was Treg cells from blood. This sample's subset: HLA-DR+ inflammation-associated blood Treg cells. Receptor source: a donor aged 2-30 years with juvenile idiopathic arthritis.

This clone registers medium-sized by frequency. The chain's CDR3 is CAWSTGQVQYF. The rearrangement links TRBV30 to TRBJ2-7; TCRdb gives TRBD2 as the D gene, but with no DNA this cannot be confirmed. The CDR3 has 11 residues. No DNA sequence was recorded. From germline, CDR1 is GTSNPN and CDR2 SVGIG (reference sequence).

Frequency places this clone as medium-sized. The chain is built from TRBV7-8 and TRBJ2-7; TCRdb returns TRBD1, unconfirmable since there is no DNA. Germline loops: CDR1 SGHVS, CDR2 FQNEAQ. CDR3 size: 14 residues. No DNA has been recorded. CDR3: CASSPRDNSYEQYF.

By frequency, this clone is large (0.1 to 1%). The chain employs TRBV30 and TRBJ1-4; TCRdb proposes TRBD1, but this gene call is untestable without DNA. CDR1 is GTSNPN, CDR2 SVGIG, per germline (reference sequence). The CDR3 length is 12 residues. Nucleotide data are not available. The CDR3 loop reads CAWSAQGEKLFF.

This clone is deemed medium-sized by its frequency. The chain joins TRBV4-2 to TRBJ2-7; TCRdb's assignment of TRBD2 cannot be checked, as there is no DNA. CDR3 length: 15 residues. The DNA sequence is not available. The germline V gene has CDR1 LGHNA and CDR2 YNFKEQ. CDR3 amino acids: CASSQDRTSINEQYF.

This clone shows up as medium-sized by frequency. V and J are TRBV10-3 and TRBJ2-3; the D call of TRBD1 rests on TCRdb alone, since no DNA is present to check it. CDR1 is ENHRY and CDR2 is SYGVKD in the germline V gene. CDR3 length: 18 amino acids. This entry has no DNA. CDR3 residues: CAISESLGRGSGPDTQYF.

Frequency places this clone as medium-sized. The rearrangement joins TRBV7-2 to TRBJ1-3. This CDR3 spans 15 amino acids. There is no recorded DNA. Germline loops: CDR1 SGHTA, CDR2 FQGNSA. The chain's CDR3 is CASSLSSGSGNTIYF.

Judged by frequency, this clone is medium-sized. The chain recombines TRBV11-2 with TRBJ1-1. The CDR3 sequence is 13 residues long. DNA for this receptor is not on file. Germline CDR1 and CDR2: SGHAT and FQNNGV. The CDR3: CASSSRENTEAFF.

By frequency, this clone is medium-sized. The chain recombines TRBV28 with TRBJ2-6; the D call of TRBD1 rests on TCRdb alone, since no DNA is present to check it. Germline V CDR1 and CDR2: MDHEN, SYDVKM. The CDR3 extends over 17 amino acids. No DNA appears here. CDR3 amino acids: CASSWDRGVPGANVLTF.